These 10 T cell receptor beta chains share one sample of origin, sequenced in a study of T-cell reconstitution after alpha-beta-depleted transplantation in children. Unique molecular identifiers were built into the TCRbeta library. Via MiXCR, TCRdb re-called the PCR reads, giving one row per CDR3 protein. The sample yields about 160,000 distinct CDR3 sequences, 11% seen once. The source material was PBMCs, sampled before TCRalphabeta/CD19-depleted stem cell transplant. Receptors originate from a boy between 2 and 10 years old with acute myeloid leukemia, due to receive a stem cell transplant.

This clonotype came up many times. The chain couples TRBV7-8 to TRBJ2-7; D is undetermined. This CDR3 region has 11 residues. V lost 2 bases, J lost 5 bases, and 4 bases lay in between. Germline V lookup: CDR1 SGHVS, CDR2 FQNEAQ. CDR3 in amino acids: CASSLWDEQYF. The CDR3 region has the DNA TGTGCCAGCAGCTTATGGGACGAGCAGTACTTC. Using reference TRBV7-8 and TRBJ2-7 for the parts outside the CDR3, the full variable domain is GAGVSQSPRYKVAKRGQDVALRCDPISGHVSLFWYQQALGQGPEFLTYFQNEAQLDKSGLPSDRFFAERPEGSVSTLKIQRTQQEDSAVYLCASSLWDEQYFGPGTRLTVT.

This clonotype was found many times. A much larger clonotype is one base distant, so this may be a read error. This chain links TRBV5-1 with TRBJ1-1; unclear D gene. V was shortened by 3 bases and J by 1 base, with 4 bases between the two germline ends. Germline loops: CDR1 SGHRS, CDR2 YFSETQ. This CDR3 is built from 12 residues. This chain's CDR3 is CASSWGNTEAFF. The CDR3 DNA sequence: TGCGCCAGCAGCTGGGGGAACACTGAAGCTTTCTTT. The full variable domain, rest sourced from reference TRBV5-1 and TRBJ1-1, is KAGVTQTPRYLIKTRGQQVTLSCSPISGHRSVSWYQQTPGQGLQFLFEYFSETQRNKGNFPGRFSGRQFSNSRSEMNVSTLELGDSALYLCASSWGNTEAFFGQGTRLTVV.

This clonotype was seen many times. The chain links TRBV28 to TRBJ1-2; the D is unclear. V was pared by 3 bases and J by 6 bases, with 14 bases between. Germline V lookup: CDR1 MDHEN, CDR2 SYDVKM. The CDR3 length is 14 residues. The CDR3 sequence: CASSFGGRADGYTF. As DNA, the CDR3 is TGTGCCAGCAGTTTCGGCGGTAGGGCGGATGGCTACACCTTC.

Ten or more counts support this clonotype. The CDR3 DNA reads as TGTGCCAGCAGTGACCCTCCGAGGGGACCGTTTCATAGTAGCAATCAGCCCCAGCATTTT. This sequence encodes CASSDPPRGPFHSSNQPQHF. The chain carries TRBV2 and TRBJ1-5; the D gene is possibly TRBD1 (5 bases). The CDR3 is 20 residues long. Between the trimmed V and J ends, which lost 3 bases and 0 bases, there was a span of 24 bases. In germline, CDR1 is SNHLY, CDR2 FYNNEI.

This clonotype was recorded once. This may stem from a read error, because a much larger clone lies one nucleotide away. The CDR3 is CAISDGLAGGLSSYEQYF. Here the CDR3 DNA reads TGTGCCATCAGTGATGGACTAGCGGGAGGTTTAAGCTCCTACGAGCAGTACTTC. The chain employs TRBV10-3 and TRBJ2-7; 14 bases line up with TRBD2. Germline V gene data show CDR1 as ENHRY and CDR2 as SYGVKD. The V segment lost 3 bases and the J segment 0 bases; nucleotides outside the gene matches: 7. The CDR3 covers 18 residues.

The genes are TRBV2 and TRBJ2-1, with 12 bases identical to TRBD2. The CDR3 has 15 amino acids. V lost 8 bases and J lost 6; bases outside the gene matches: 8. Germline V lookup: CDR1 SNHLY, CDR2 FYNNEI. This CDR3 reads CASGMTSGSSNEQFF. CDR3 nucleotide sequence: TGTGCCAGCGGAATGACTAGCGGGAGCAGCAATGAGCAGTTCTTC. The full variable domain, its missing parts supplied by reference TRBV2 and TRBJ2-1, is EPEVTQTPSHQVTQMGQEVILRCVPISNHLYFYWYRQILGQKVEFLVSFYNNEISEKSEIFDDQFSVERPDGSNFTLKIRSTKLEDSAMYFCASGMTSGSSNEQFFGPGTRLTVL.

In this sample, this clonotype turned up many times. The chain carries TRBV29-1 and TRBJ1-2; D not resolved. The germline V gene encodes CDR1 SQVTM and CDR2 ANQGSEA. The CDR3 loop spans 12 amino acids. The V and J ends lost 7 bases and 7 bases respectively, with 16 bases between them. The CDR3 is CSGTDGRGGYTF. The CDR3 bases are TGCAGCGGGACGGACGGACGCGGTGGCTACACCTTC.

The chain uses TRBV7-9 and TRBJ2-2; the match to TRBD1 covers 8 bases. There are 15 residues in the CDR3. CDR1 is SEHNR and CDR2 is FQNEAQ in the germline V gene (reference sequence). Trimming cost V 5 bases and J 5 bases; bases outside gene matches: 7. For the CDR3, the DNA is TGTGCCAGCAGCGCCCCAGGGGGCGGAACCGGGGAGCTGTTTTTT. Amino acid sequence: CASSAPGGGTGELFF. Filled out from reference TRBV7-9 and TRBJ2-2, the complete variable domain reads DTGVSQNPRHKITKRGQNVTFRCDPISEHNRLYWYRQTLGQGPEFLTYFQNEAQLEKSRLLSDRFSAERPKGSFSTLEIQRTEQGDSAMYLCASSAPGGGTGELFFGEGSRLTVL.

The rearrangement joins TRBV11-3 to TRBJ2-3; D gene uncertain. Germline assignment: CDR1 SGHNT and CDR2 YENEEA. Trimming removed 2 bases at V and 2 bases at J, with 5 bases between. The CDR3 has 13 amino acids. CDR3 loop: CASSLQYTDTQYF. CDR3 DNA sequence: TGTGCCAGCAGCTTACAGTACACAGATACGCAGTATTTT. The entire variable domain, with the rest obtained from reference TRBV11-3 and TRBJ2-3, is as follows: EAGVVQSPRYKIIEKKQPVAFWCNPISGHNTLYWYLQNLGQGPELLIRYENEEAVDDSQLPKDRFSAERLKGVDSTLKIQPAELGDSAVYLCASSLQYTDTQYFGPGTRLTVL.

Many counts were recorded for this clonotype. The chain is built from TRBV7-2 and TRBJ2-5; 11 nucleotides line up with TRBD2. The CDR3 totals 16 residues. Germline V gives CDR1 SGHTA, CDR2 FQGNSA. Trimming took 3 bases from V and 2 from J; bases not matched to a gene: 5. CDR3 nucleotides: TGTGCCAGCAGCTTGAGGCTAGCGGGAGGTCAAGAGACCCAGTACTTC. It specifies CASSLRLAGGQETQYF.